These 14 T cell receptor beta chains share one sample of origin, sequenced in a study of blood T cell repertoires in COVID-19. This table comes from immunoSEQ multiplex PCR, and its TCRdb copy is limited to in-frame clones, with some not included. Of about 480,000 clones in the sample, around 89% were seen once. Sequencing was performed on PBMCs or T cells enriched from blood (not recorded which). These receptor sequences come from a woman aged 35 to 49 who had recovered from COVID-19.

The J gene is TRBJ2-7, the V gene TRBV7-8; D remains ambiguous. The CDR3 sequence is 15 residues long. Germline assignment: CDR1 SGHVS and CDR2 FQNEAQ. V was trimmed by 5 bases and J by 3 bases, leaving 17 bases between them. The CDR3 DNA sequence: TGTGCCAGCAGCCTAGGGATGTATAGCAACTACGAGCAGTACTTC. Its protein product is CASSLGMYSNYEQYF.

The chain has TRBV30 and TRBJ2-6, with 8 bases lining up with TRBD1. Trimming took 3 bases from V and 1 from J; bases not matched to a gene: 14. Germline values: CDR1 GTSNPN, CDR2 SVGIG (reference sequence). The length of the CDR3 is 19 residues. The DNA of the CDR3 is TGTGCCTGGAGCGCCGGACAGGGTGGAAGGTCGTCTGGGGCCAACGTCCTGACTTTC. Its protein is CAWSAGQGGRSSGANVLTF.

V is TRBV28 and J is TRBJ1-2; D is unresolved. Per germline, CDR1 MDHEN and CDR2 SYDVKM. The CDR3 is 12 residues long. V shed 6 bases and J shed 8 bases, with 13 bases lying between them. The CDR3 here is CASRRRVGGYTF. CDR3 DNA: TGTGCCAGCAGGCGGAGAGTCGGGGGCTACACCTTC.

On this clone itself: This sample includes further DNA sequences coding for the same CDR3. The rearrangement joins TRBV7-2 to TRBJ1-2, with TRBD1 matching 8 bases. V dropped 0 bases and J dropped 7; count of bases not matched to a gene: 7. The germline V gene encodes CDR1 SGHTA and CDR2 FQGNSA. This CDR3 region has 15 residues. The CDR3 here is CASSLALQGAGGYTF. The DNA of the CDR3 is TGTGCCAGCAGCTTAGCGCTCCAGGGGGCGGGTGGCTACACCTTC.

The sample holds a few counts of this clone. The V call is TRBV15, the J call TRBJ1-1; the D gene is possibly TRBD1 (6 bases). V lost 3 bases and J 0 bases, leaving 14 bases between the germline ends. The CDR3 length is 16 residues. CDR1 and CDR2 from the germline V gene are LNHNV and YYDKDF (reference sequence). CDR3 region: CATSRKGGDMNTEAFF. The CDR3 DNA is TGTGCCACCAGCAGGAAGGGGGGGGACATGAACACTGAAGCTTTCTTT.

The chain couples TRBV20-1 to TRBJ1-2, with 7 nucleotides matching TRBD1. Germline V gene data show CDR1 as DFQATT and CDR2 as SNEGSKA (reference sequence). J gave up 8 bases and V 6 bases, and 6 bases lay outside the gene matches. The CDR3 runs to 11 residues. The chain's CDR3 is CSAPGQPGYTF. The CDR3 DNA sequence: TGCAGTGCCCCGGGACAGCCGGGCTACACCTTC.

The rearrangement joins TRBV19 to TRBJ2-2; TRBD1 matches 7 bases. CDR3 size: 15 residues. V was pared by 7 bases and J by 6 bases, with 11 bases of the junction left unmatched. In germline, CDR1 is LNHDA, CDR2 SQIVND (reference sequence). DNA for the CDR3: TGTGCCAGTACCCGGGTAGGGGGCGCGGCCGGGGAGCTGTTTTTT. It encodes CASTRVGGAAGELFF.

In its sample, this clone was seen a few times. The genes are TRBV30 and TRBJ2-1; 7 nucleotides align to TRBD1. The CDR3 loop spans 14 amino acids. V was clipped by 7 bases and J by 4 bases; unmatched bases: 10. Germline V lookup: CDR1 GTSNPN, CDR2 SVGIG (reference sequence). The CDR3 DNA reads TGTGCCTCGGACAGGCGACACCGATACAATGAGCAGTTCTTC. This sequence encodes CASDRRHRYNEQFF.

V is TRBV9 and J is TRBJ2-2, with 10 bases lining up with TRBD2. The length of the CDR3 is 16 residues. Germline V gives CDR1 SGDLS, CDR2 YYNGEE. V was clipped by 4 bases and J by 9 bases; unmatched bases: 12. The CDR3 spells CASSHIAGGAFRELFF. In DNA form, the CDR3 reads TGTGCCAGCAGCCATATAGCGGGAGGCGCCTTTCGGGAGCTGTTTTTT.

This clone came up once. This sequence joins TRBV7-9 and TRBJ1-1; D gene uncertain. Trimming removed 4 bases at V and 8 bases at J, with 11 bases between. The CDR3 sequence is 12 residues long. Germline loops: CDR1 SEHNR, CDR2 FQNEAQ (reference sequence). As DNA, the CDR3 is TGTGCCAGCAGCTCGGGGTCCGCAGAAGCTTTCTTT. Amino acids: CASSSGSAEAFF.

V usage is TRBV19 and J usage is TRBJ2-7, with D perhaps TRBD2 (6 bases). V lost 3 bases and J 0 bases, leaving 12 bases between the germline ends. This CDR3 has 15 amino acids. CDR1 LNHDA and CDR2 SQIVND come from the germline V gene (reference sequence). The chain's CDR3 is CASSMVGGPSYEQYF. For the CDR3, the DNA is TGTGCCAGTAGTATGGTCGGGGGACCCTCCTACGAGCAGTACTTC.

V is TRBV7-9 and J is TRBJ1-1, with D tentatively TRBD1 (5 bases). The CDR3 loop spans 15 amino acids. V lost 5 bases and J 6 bases, leaving 19 bases between the germline ends. Per germline, CDR1 SEHNR and CDR2 FQNEAQ (reference sequence). In DNA, the CDR3 is TGTGCCAGCAGCACTACCCTTCAGGGTAGCCCTGAAGCTTTCTTT. It specifies CASSTTLQGSPEAFF.

The V and J genes are TRBV15 and TRBJ2-1; 7 positions agree with TRBD1. With 0 bases clipped from V and 3 bases from J, the junction kept 5 bases outside the gene matches. CDR1 and CDR2 (germline): LNHNV, YYDKDF (reference sequence). The CDR3 consists of 16 residues. CDR3 protein: CATSRETGASYNEQFF. CDR3 sequence (DNA): TGTGCCACCAGCAGAGAAACAGGGGCCAGCTACAATGAGCAGTTCTTC.

This chain links TRBV7-9 with TRBJ2-4; 16 positions agree with TRBD2. CDR1 is SEHNR, CDR2 FQNEAQ, per germline (reference sequence). The length of the CDR3 is 17 residues. V dropped 6 bases and J dropped 6; count of bases not matched to a gene: 8. In DNA form, the CDR3 reads TGTGCCAGCAGTCAAGGGACTAGCGGGAGGGCCGGAAACATTCAGTACTTC. Encoded protein: CASSQGTSGRAGNIQYF.